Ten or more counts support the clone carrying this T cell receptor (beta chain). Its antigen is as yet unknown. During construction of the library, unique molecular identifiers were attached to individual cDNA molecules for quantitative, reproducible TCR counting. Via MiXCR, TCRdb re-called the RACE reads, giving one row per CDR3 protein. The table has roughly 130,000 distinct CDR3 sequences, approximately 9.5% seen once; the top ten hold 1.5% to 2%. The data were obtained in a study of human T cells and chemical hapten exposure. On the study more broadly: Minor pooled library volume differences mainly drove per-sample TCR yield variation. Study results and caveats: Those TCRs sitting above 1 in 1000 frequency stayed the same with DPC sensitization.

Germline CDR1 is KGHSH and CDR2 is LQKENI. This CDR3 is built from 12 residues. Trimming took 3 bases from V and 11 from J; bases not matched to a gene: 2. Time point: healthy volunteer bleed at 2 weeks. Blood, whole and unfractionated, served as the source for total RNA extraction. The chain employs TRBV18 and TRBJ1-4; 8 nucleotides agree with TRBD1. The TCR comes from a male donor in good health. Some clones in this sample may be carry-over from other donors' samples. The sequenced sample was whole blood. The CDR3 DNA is TGTGCCAGCTCACCGGACAGGGCGAAACTGTTTTTT. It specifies CASSPDRAKLFF.